This T cell receptor (beta chain) was documented in a study of shared clonotypes between healthy human individuals. This clone has a handful of counts. The CDR3 spans 14 residues. Germline V lookup: CDR1 SNHLY, CDR2 FYNNEI. V dropped 6 bases and J dropped 7; count of bases not matched to a gene: 5. The table came from immunoSEQ multiplex PCR; TCRdb's copy has only in-frame clones and leaves some out. In the table there are about 1 million clones, about 75% of which are singletons. All donors were healthy HIV-negative adults lacking recent acute infections or vaccinations. Researchers partitioned CD4+ cells into CD45RA+ naive and CD45RA-negative memory subsets.

The gene calls are TRBV2 and TRBJ2-2, with TRBD2 matching 10 bases. This receptor was obtained from a man between 18 and 35 years old in good health. Sequenced input: memory CD4+ T cells sorted from blood. The subset is: CD45RA-negative fraction. The CDR3 reads CASRVAGGHGELFF. The CDR3 DNA follows: TGTGCCAGCAGGGTAGCGGGAGGTCACGGGGAGCTGTTTTTT.